These 30 T cell receptor beta chains came from one sample sequenced in a study of T cells in Graves' hyperthyroidism and ophthalmopathy. There were TCR beta CDR3 regions amplified from RNA transcripts. Primed by the HTBI set, a first-round RT-PCR was run on the TCR CDR3. TCRdb re-analysed the multiplex PCR reads in MiXCR, keeping a single row per CDR3 protein. The sample lists approximately 330,000 distinct CDR3 sequences, around a fifth occurring once. Input material: blood. The receptors here all came from a woman in her fifties or sixties with Graves' hyperthyroidism.

This clonotype occurred many times. V usage is TRBV15 and J usage is TRBJ1-3; D not certain. V was shortened by 1 base and J by 0 bases, with 13 bases between the two germline ends. Germline loops: CDR1 LNHNV, CDR2 YYDKDF (reference sequence). The CDR3 spans 17 residues. CDR3 region: CATSRVTGASSGNTIYF. As DNA, the CDR3 is TGTGCCACCAGCAGAGTAACCGGTGCGAGCTCTGGAAACACCATATATTTT.

Many counts were recorded for this clonotype. The genes are TRBV7-9 and TRBJ1-1; no clear D gene. This CDR3 region has 12 residues. The germline V and J ends were trimmed by 5 bases and 4 bases, with 8 bases remaining between them. CDR1 SEHNR and CDR2 FQNEAQ come from the germline V gene (reference sequence). The CDR3 reads CASSPVATEAFF. Here the CDR3 DNA reads TGTGCCAGCAGCCCCGTAGCCACTGAAGCTTTCTTT.

This clonotype has only a few counts. The CDR3 region is CASSQSGTGVYEQFF. DNA for the CDR3: TGTGCCAGCAGCCAATCCGGGACAGGGGTCTATGAGCAGTTCTTC. This sequence joins TRBV6-1 and TRBJ2-1, with 10 bases that match TRBD1. This CDR3 is built from 15 residues. J lost 8 bases, V lost 6 bases, and 10 bases had no gene match. Germline loops: CDR1 MNHNS, CDR2 SASEGT.

The genes are TRBV7-6 and TRBJ1-2; D gene ambiguous. V was shortened by 5 bases and J by 0 bases, with 13 bases between the two germline ends. CDR3 size: 15 residues. The germline V gene has CDR1 SGHVS and CDR2 FNYEAQ. The CDR3 nucleotides read TGTGCCAGCAGCCCCCGGCAGAACCCTAACTATGGCTACACCTTC. It encodes CASSPRQNPNYGYTF. The full variable domain, with the rest looked up from reference TRBV7-6 and TRBJ1-2, is GAGVSQSPRYKVTKRGQDVALRCDPISGHVSLYWYRQALGQGPEFLTYFNYEAQQDKSGLPNDRFSAERPEGSISTLTIQRTEQRDSAMYRCASSPRQNPNYGYTFGSGTRLTVV.

V gene TRBV29-1 combines with J gene TRBJ2-5, with 7 bases matching TRBD2. Germline loops: CDR1 SQVTM, CDR2 ANQGSEA. This CDR3 is built from 15 residues. After removal of 3 bases from V and 0 bases from J, the junction contained 7 bases not matched to a gene. DNA for the CDR3: TGCAGCGTTGATGAGCTAGCGGACTACCAAGAGACCCAGTACTTC. Translating gives CSVDELADYQETQYF.

This clonotype has ten or more counts. The chain has TRBV20-1 and TRBJ2-7; the D gene is possibly TRBD1 (6 bases). Trimming shortened V by 5 bases and J by 6 bases, and 17 bases separated the two germline ends. Germline V gene sequence: CDR1 DFQATT, CDR2 SNEGSKA (reference sequence). The CDR3 is made up of 13 amino acids. CDR3 DNA: TGCAGTGCTGTTCCAGGGACAACGGGCGAGCAGTACTTC. This sequence encodes CSAVPGTTGEQYF.

This clonotype was seen at least ten times. This chain uses TRBV12-3 or TRBV12-4 with TRBJ2-2; no clear D. The V end was cut by 7 bases, the J end by 4 bases, with 10 bases between. This CDR3 region has 13 residues. The CDR3 DNA reads as TGTGCCAGCACTAATCGACCCACCGGGGAGCTGTTTTTT. Protein product: CASTNRPTGELFF.

V and J are TRBV7-8 and TRBJ2-6, with unresolved D. Germline-derived CDR1 and CDR2 are SGHVS and FQNEAQ. V lost 4 bases and J 3 bases, leaving 7 bases between the germline ends. This CDR3 is 14 amino acids long. DNA of the CDR3: TGTGCCAGCAGCTCGGATAATGGGGCCAACGTCCTGACTTTC. Its protein product is CASSSDNGANVLTF. Supplemented by reference TRBV7-8 and TRBJ2-6, the full variable domain reads GAGVSQSPRYKVAKRGQDVALRCDPISGHVSLFWYQQALGQGPEFLTYFQNEAQLDKSGLPSDRFFAERPEGSVSTLKIQRTQQEDSAVYLCASSSDNGANVLTFGAGSRLTVL.

The J gene is TRBJ1-5, the V gene TRBV24-1; D not certain. Trimming took off 3 bases at V and 0 bases at J, with 8 bases between the two ends. CDR1 is KGHDR, CDR2 SFDVKD, per germline. This CDR3 spans 15 amino acids. CDR3 loop: CATSDGRISNQPQHF. The CDR3 DNA sequence: TGTGCCACCAGTGATGGCAGGATTAGCAATCAGCCCCAGCATTTT.

This clonotype was seen a handful of times. The genes are TRBV12-3 or TRBV12-4 and TRBJ1-6; D might be TRBD1 (5 bases). The V and J ends lost 7 bases and 11 bases respectively, with 18 bases between them. There are 14 residues in the CDR3. This chain's CDR3 is CASTPSGENPPLHF. The CDR3 DNA sequence: TGTGCCAGCACTCCGTCGGGGGAGAATCCACCCCTCCACTTT.

This clonotype has at least ten counts. V usage is TRBV5-1 and J usage is TRBJ1-1; 8 nucleotides agree with TRBD1. Trimming removed 6 bases from V and 2 bases from J; junction bases left unmatched: 6. Germline lookup yields CDR1 SGHRS and CDR2 YFSETQ. The CDR3 contains 14 residues. This CDR3 reads CASTSGQGNTEAFF. CDR3 DNA: TGCGCCAGCACCTCCGGACAGGGTAACACTGAAGCTTTCTTT.

This clonotype has at least ten counts. This chain links TRBV3-1 with TRBJ1-1; D unresolved. V lost 3 bases and J lost 8, with 10 bases in between. This CDR3 has 12 residues. Germline V gene data show CDR1 as LGHDT and CDR2 as YNNKEL (reference sequence). This CDR3 is CASSQEGLEAFF. The DNA for the CDR3 is TGTGCCAGCAGCCAGGAGGGCCTAGAAGCTTTCTTT.

This clonotype was counted ten times or more. The V and J genes are TRBV30 and TRBJ1-2; D is ambiguous. V was pared by 3 bases and J by 2 bases, with 13 bases between. Germline V gene data show CDR1 as GTSNPN and CDR2 as SVGIG (reference sequence). The CDR3 spans 14 residues. The chain's CDR3 is CAWSQGRLNYGYTF. In nucleotides, the CDR3 is TGTGCCTGGAGCCAAGGACGGTTGAACTATGGCTACACCTTC.

This clonotype was detected ten times or more. J is TRBJ2-2 and V is TRBV12-5, with D perhaps assigned TRBD1 or TRBD2 (5 bases each). Per the germline V gene, CDR1 is LGHNT and CDR2 is FRNRAP. This CDR3 has 15 residues. V was shortened by 7 bases and J by 7 bases, with 19 bases between the two germline ends. The CDR3 bases are TGTGCTAGTGCCCCCGGGACCCCCGGCGGCGGGGAGCTGTTTTTT. This gives the protein CASAPGTPGGGELFF.

At least ten counts were recorded for this clonotype. The chain combines TRBV2 with TRBJ2-5, with TRBD2 as a possible D gene (6 bases). CDR3 length equals 15 residues. Germline V gene data show CDR1 as SNHLY and CDR2 as FYNNEI. The V end lost 2 bases, the J end lost 1 base, and 11 bases lay between the germline ends. This CDR3 is CASSERGASQETQYF. The CDR3, as DNA: TGTGCCAGCAGTGAACGCGGGGCCTCCCAAGAGACCCAGTACTTC.

Details on this clonotype: A read error may be the cause here, since a much bigger clone is one base away. The rearrangement joins TRBV28 to TRBJ2-7; 7 bases agree with TRBD1. Germline assignment: CDR1 MDHEN and CDR2 SYDVKM. J lost 9 bases, V lost 4 bases, and 21 bases had no gene match. This CDR3 region has 17 residues. CDR3 DNA sequence: TGTGCCAGCAGTTACCTGGCAGAGGGGGCGCCGCCCGACGGGCAGTACTTC. It is translated as CASSYLAEGAPPDGQYF.

V and J are TRBV27 and TRBJ2-3; 8 bases fit TRBD1. The V segment lost 1 base and the J segment 4 bases; nucleotides outside the gene matches: 10. This CDR3 has 17 residues. Germline CDR1 is MNHEY and CDR2 is SMNVEV (reference sequence). The CDR3 loop reads CASSLLDGTGGPDTQYF. CDR3 DNA sequence: TGTGCCAGCAGTTTATTGGATGGGACAGGAGGACCAGATACGCAGTATTTT.

This rearrangement joins TRBV7-9 to TRBJ2-1, with TRBD1 identical over 9 bases. The germline V gene encodes CDR1 SEHNR and CDR2 FQNEAQ (reference sequence). The CDR3 contains 17 residues. Trimming removed 1 base from V and 2 bases from J; junction bases left unmatched: 6. CDR3 in DNA: TGTGCCAGCAGCTTAGGTGGGACAGGGAATACCTACAATGAGCAGTTCTTC. This encodes CASSLGGTGNTYNEQFF.

This clonotype was counted at least ten times. This chain uses TRBV28 with TRBJ2-7, with D perhaps TRBD1 (6 bases). This CDR3 is built from 15 residues. V was pared by 6 bases and J by 2 bases, with 17 bases between. In germline, CDR1 is MDHEN, CDR2 SYDVKM. CDR3 sequence (DNA): TGTGCCAGCAGCCCCCCGGGCAGGGGTACCTACGAGCAGTACTTC. As protein: CASSPPGRGTYEQYF.

This clonotype was seen repeatedly, ten times or more. The chain recombines TRBV5-1 with TRBJ2-4; D could derive from TRBD1 or TRBD2 (5 bases each). The CDR3 has 14 residues. Germline CDR1 and CDR2: SGHRS and YFSETQ. V gave up 0 bases and J gave up 7 bases, with 11 bases separating them. CDR3 nucleotide sequence: TGCGCCAGCAGCTTGGTAGGGACGGGTAACATTCAGTACTTC. This sequence encodes CASSLVGTGNIQYF. The entire variable domain, with the rest obtained from reference TRBV5-1 and TRBJ2-4, is as follows: KAGVTQTPRYLIKTRGQQVTLSCSPISGHRSVSWYQQTPGQGLQFLFEYFSETQRNKGNFPGRFSGRQFSNSRSEMNVSTLELGDSALYLCASSLVGTGNIQYFGAGTRLSVL.

There are many counts of this clonotype. The genes are TRBV6-1 and TRBJ2-7; D might be TRBD2 (5 bases). The V gene lost 5 bases and the J gene lost 5 bases, with 19 bases spanning the gap. Germline CDR1 reads MNHNS; CDR2 reads SASEGT. This CDR3 has 15 amino acids. CDR3 loop: CASSSPTIGFDEQYF. The CDR3 DNA follows: TGTGCCAGCAGTTCCCCGACTATCGGGTTTGACGAGCAGTACTTC.

The chain recombines TRBV12-3 or TRBV12-4 with TRBJ1-4; D may be TRBD1 (6 bases). The CDR3 has 16 amino acids. V dropped 3 bases and J dropped 5 bases, with 16 bases sitting between them. The CDR3: CASSFWLQGGNEKLFF. DNA for the CDR3: TGTGCCAGCAGTTTTTGGTTACAGGGAGGGAATGAAAAACTGTTTTTT.

In its sample, this clonotype was seen a few times. The chain carries TRBV2 and TRBJ1-6; TRBD1 is a possible D gene (5 bases). Germline V lookup: CDR1 SNHLY, CDR2 FYNNEI. Trimming took off 9 bases at V and 1 base at J, with 16 bases between the two ends. The CDR3 sequence is 16 residues long. The CDR3 DNA follows: TGTGCCAGTCAGGGCGGGGGACTGTCCTATAATTCACCCCTCCACTTT. It codes for CASQGGGLSYNSPLHF.

This clonotype was seen repeatedly, ten times or more. The chain couples TRBV20-1 to TRBJ2-5; 7 bases are shared with TRBD1. This CDR3 is 13 amino acids long. Germline lookup yields CDR1 DFQATT and CDR2 SNEGSKA (reference sequence). V lost 7 bases and J lost 2; bases outside the gene matches: 7. This CDR3 reads CSGVVGQQETQYF. CDR3 nucleotide sequence: TGCAGTGGAGTTGTGGGACAGCAAGAGACCCAGTACTTC.

This clonotype was counted between two and nine times. This sequence joins TRBV7-2 and TRBJ1-1; TRBD1 agrees at 8 bases. This CDR3 spans 14 amino acids. Germline-derived CDR1 and CDR2 are SGHTA and FQGNSA. Trimming at V came to 1 base and at J to 4 bases, leaving 2 bases not matched to a gene. The CDR3 DNA reads as TGTGCCAGCAGCTTAGACAGGGGGTCCACTGAAGCTTTCTTT. Residues: CASSLDRGSTEAFF.

This clonotype was picked up a small number of times. The chain is built from TRBV9 and TRBJ2-6; unclear D gene. The germline V gene has CDR1 SGDLS and CDR2 YYNGEE. The CDR3 is 19 residues long. The V end lost 1 base, the J end lost 0 bases, and 17 bases lay between the germline ends. The CDR3 here is CASSVPETRSRSGANVLTF. The CDR3 nucleotides are TGTGCCAGCAGCGTACCGGAGACCAGGTCCCGCTCTGGGGCCAACGTCCTGACTTTC.

The table lists this clonotype with many counts. This chain connects TRBV24-1 to TRBJ2-2; perhaps D is TRBD1 or TRBD2 (5 bases each). This CDR3 is 15 amino acids long. V was pared by 5 bases and J by 1 base, with 10 bases between. CDR1 is KGHDR, CDR2 SFDVKD, per germline. The CDR3 region has the DNA TGTGCCACCAGTGCCTGGGACGAGAACACCGGGGAGCTGTTTTTT. Its translation is CATSAWDENTGELFF.

This clonotype was observed many times. This chain links TRBV11-2 with TRBJ2-1; D tentatively reads TRBD1 or TRBD2 (5 bases each). Germline V gives CDR1 SGHAT, CDR2 FQNNGV. The length of the CDR3 is 16 residues. The V end was cut by 1 base, the J end by 0 bases, with 10 bases between. CDR3 coding DNA: TGTGCCAGCAGCTTAGGTTGGGGGAGCTCCTACAATGAGCAGTTCTTC. Protein product: CASSLGWGSSYNEQFF.

Turning to this clonotype: With a much larger clone just one base away, this may be a read error. This rearrangement joins TRBV12-3 or TRBV12-4 to TRBJ1-1; no firm D call. V gave up 4 bases and J gave up 10 bases, with 10 bases separating them. The CDR3 is 11 amino acids. The CDR3 DNA reads as TGTGCCAGCAGTTATGGACGTGTAGCTTTCTTT. This sequence encodes CASSYGRVAFF.

The V gene is TRBV12-3 or TRBV12-4, the J gene TRBJ1-2; the D gene is possibly TRBD1 (6 bases). The CDR3 loop spans 15 amino acids. Trimming removed 4 bases from V and 4 bases from J, with 16 bases in between. CDR3 sequence: CASSWADGGPYGYTF. The CDR3, as DNA: TGTGCCAGCAGTTGGGCCGACGGGGGGCCCTATGGCTACACCTTC.